This is a list of T cell receptor beta chains from one sample in a study of blood T cell repertoires in COVID-19. The table came from immunoSEQ multiplex PCR; TCRdb's copy has only in-frame clones and leaves some out. The repertoire has 300,000 to 400,000 clones, 88% of them found once; the top ten carry roughly 1.7%. Sequencing was performed on peripheral blood. Receptor source: a woman between 25 and 40 years old with COVID-19, enrolled during active disease. Each CDR3 is given with its conserved first and last residue. A D gene is named only where the DNA matches it firmly. Only part of the rows carry a size: once, few, many, or a class if the clone is expanded.

CDR3 length,D gene,V gene,J gene,clone size,CDR3 protein,CDR3 DNA
13,NA,TRBV7-9,TRBJ1-6,NA,CASSLGGNSPLHF,TGTGCCAGCAGCTTGGGGGGAAATTCACCCCTCCACTTT
20,NA,TRBV21-1,TRBJ1-5,NA,CASSPRPDRGFGLSNQPQHF,TGTGCCAGCAGCCCCCGTCCCGACAGGGGATTCGGTTTAAGCAATCAGCCCCAGCATTTT
12,NA,TRBV30,TRBJ2-7,NA,CAWMARGYEQYF,TGTGCCTGGATGGCCAGGGGCTACGAGCAGTACTTC
14,NA,TRBV1,TRBJ1-5,NA,CTSSPTDFNQPQHF,TGCACCAGCAGTCCGACAGATTTCAATCAGCCCCAGCATTTT
16,NA,TRBV11-2,TRBJ2-1,NA,CASSSSYALGLQGQFF,TGTGCCAGCAGCTCCTCCTATGCTCTGGGCTTACAGGGGCAGTTCTTC
17,TRBD2,TRBV5-1,TRBJ2-3,NA,CASSLPLAGPSTDTQYF,TGCGCCAGCAGCCTTCCACTAGCGGGACCTAGCACAGATACGCAGTATTTT
17,NA,TRBV5-8,TRBJ2-7,NA,CASSSDRWGGDSYEQYF,TGTGCCAGCAGCTCGGACAGATGGGGAGGGGACTCCTACGAGCAGTACTTC
16,NA,TRBV6-6,TRBJ1-6,NA,CASSRLSTSYNSPLHF,TGTGCCAGCAGTCGACTATCGACATCCTATAATTCACCCCTCCACTTT
16,NA,TRBV2,TRBJ2-3,NA,CASSKRQDEPRDTQYF,TGTGCCAGCAGTAAACGACAGGACGAACCCCGGGATACGCAGTATTTT
17,TRBD1,TRBV5-4,TRBJ1-6,NA,CASRSDRGLDYNSPLHF,TGTGCCAGCAGATCTGACAGGGGGCTAGATTATAATTCACCCCTCCACTTT
15,NA,TRBV5-4,TRBJ2-3,NA,CASSSTAEFTDTQYF,TGTGCCAGCAGCTCGACAGCCGAATTCACAGATACGCAGTATTTT
15,TRBD1,TRBV29-1,TRBJ1-5,NA,CSAPIDRGEDQPQHF,TGCAGCGCCCCCATTGACAGGGGTGAGGATCAGCCCCAGCATTTT
13,TRBD1,TRBV28,TRBJ1-2,NA,CASSPDRVNGYTF,TGTGCCAGCAGCCCTGACAGGGTTAATGGCTACACCTTC
14,NA,TRBV4-2,TRBJ1-5,NA,CASSQTGSNQPQHF,TGTGCCAGCAGCCAAACGGGTAGCAATCAGCCCCAGCATTTT
14,TRBD1,TRBV5-1,TRBJ1-2,NA,CASSDPGQGGGYTF,TGCGCCAGCAGCGATCCGGGACAGGGAGGTGGCTACACCTTC
15,TRBD2,TRBV11-2,TRBJ2-3,NA,CASSIPAGSTDTQYF,TGTGCCAGCAGCATCCCAGCGGGGAGCACAGATACGCAGTATTTT
15,TRBD1,TRBV9,TRBJ1-6,NA,CASSGPQGAGSPLHF,TGTGCCAGCAGCGGCCCCCAGGGGGCAGGTTCACCCCTCCACTTT
15,NA,TRBV5-5,TRBJ2-3,NA,CASSLGGGGTDTQYF,TGTGCCAGCAGCTTGGGAGGCGGGGGCACAGATACGCAGTATTTT
14,NA,TRBV29-1,TRBJ1-1,NA,CSIQRDILPEGAFF,TGCAGCATCCAGAGGGACATCCTCCCCGAGGGGGCTTTCTTT
15,NA,TRBV15,TRBJ1-4,few,CATSREDNRNEKLFF,TGTGCCACCAGCAGAGAGGACAACCGTAATGAAAAACTGTTTTTT
16,TRBD2,TRBV4-3,TRBJ2-3,NA,CASSQERGGSTDTQYF,TGCGCCAGCAGCCAAGAACGGGGGGGAAGCACAGATACGCAGTATTTT
14,NA,TRBV14,TRBJ2-3,NA,CASSQEGRPRTQYF,TGTGCCAGCAGCCAAGAGGGGCGCCCGAGGACGCAGTATTTT
15,TRBD1,TRBV5-6,TRBJ2-1,NA,CASSLGTGGIDEQFF,TGTGCCAGCAGCTTGGGGACAGGCGGTATCGATGAGCAGTTCTTC
13,TRBD1,TRBV2,TRBJ1-2,NA,CASRTGGSQGYTF,TGTGCCAGCAGGACAGGGGGCTCTCAGGGCTACACCTTC
13,NA,TRBV6-5,TRBJ1-5,NA,CASRQTSNQPQHF,TGTGCCAGCAGACAGACTAGCAATCAGCCCCAGCATTTT
13,NA,TRBV3-1/TRBV3-2,TRBJ1-3,NA,CASSPSVSNTIYF,TGTGCCAGCAGTCCGAGCGTTTCTAACACCATATATTTT
15,TRBD2,TRBV7-8,TRBJ2-3,NA,CASSLTAGVTDTQYF,TGTGCCAGCAGCTTAACAGCGGGGGTAACAGATACGCAGTATTTT
12,NA,TRBV6-5,TRBJ2-6,NA,CASSGGANVLTF,TGTGCCAGCAGCGGTGGGGCCAACGTCCTGACTTTC
15,TRBD1,TRBV19,TRBJ1-5,NA,CASTKGTDYHQPQHF,TGTGCCAGTACCAAAGGGACAGACTATCATCAGCCCCAGCATTTT
13,NA,TRBV12-3/TRBV12-4,TRBJ1-1,NA,CASSLSGVFEAFF,TGTGCCAGCAGTTTATCAGGGGTTTTTGAAGCTTTCTTT
14,NA,TRBV4-2,TRBJ2-7,NA,CASSQDPGVREQYF,TGTGCCAGCAGCCAAGATCCGGGGGTTCGGGAGCAGTACTTC
13,NA,TRBV28,TRBJ1-2,NA,CASSFRQNYGYTF,TGTGCCAGCAGTTTTCGACAGAACTATGGCTACACCTTC
15,TRBD2,TRBV3-1/TRBV3-2,TRBJ2-1,NA,CASSPGLAGVNEQFF,TGTGCCAGCAGCCCTGGACTAGCGGGGGTTAATGAGCAGTTCTTC
14,TRBD1,TRBV30,TRBJ1-3,NA,CASRDSSSGNTIYF,TGTGCCAGCCGGGACAGCAGCTCTGGAAACACCATATATTTT
14,TRBD2,TRBV19,TRBJ2-1,NA,CASRTGTSVNEQFF,TGTGCCAGTAGAACCGGGACTAGCGTCAATGAGCAGTTCTTC
15,TRBD1,TRBV11-3,TRBJ1-4,NA,CASSPGGTAGEKLFF,TGTGCCAGCAGCCCTGGGGGGACAGCGGGTGAAAAACTGTTTTTT
14,NA,TRBV18,TRBJ1-2,few,CASSPRGRGDGYTF,TGTGCCAGCTCACCGCGGGGGCGCGGGGATGGCTACACCTTC
13,NA,TRBV7-9,TRBJ1-2,NA,CASSLSTSYGYTF,TGTGCCAGCAGCTTATCGACATCCTATGGCTACACCTTC
14,TRBD1,TRBV5-1,TRBJ2-5,NA,CASSSKTGPETQYF,TGCGCCAGCAGCTCGAAGACAGGGCCGGAGACCCAGTACTTC
14,NA,TRBV7-2,TRBJ1-1,NA,CASSLGGGLTEAFF,TGTGCCAGCAGCTTAGGGGGAGGGCTTACTGAAGCTTTCTTT
12,NA,TRBV4-3,TRBJ2-5,NA,CAGWTYQETQYF,TGCGCCGGATGGACTTACCAAGAGACCCAGTACTTC
15,TRBD2,TRBV9,TRBJ2-1,NA,CASARTSGGKDEQFF,TGTGCCAGTGCTAGGACTAGCGGGGGAAAGGATGAGCAGTTCTTC
15,TRBD1,TRBV4-1,TRBJ2-1,NA,CASSQDRTGVNEQFF,TGCGCCAGCAGCCAAGATAGGACAGGGGTAAATGAGCAGTTCTTC
16,NA,TRBV9,TRBJ1-1,NA,CASSVTGGLLNTEAFF,TGTGCCAGCAGCGTGACAGGCGGTCTACTGAACACTGAAGCTTTCTTT
14,NA,TRBV14,TRBJ2-6,NA,CASNAGSGANVLTF,TGTGCCAGCAACGCGGGTTCTGGGGCCAACGTCCTGACTTTC
13,NA,TRBV7-9,TRBJ1-1,NA,CASSSREGTRAFF,TGTGCCAGCAGCTCCAGGGAAGGGACTCGGGCTTTCTTT
16,NA,TRBV6-1,TRBJ2-3,NA,CASSEAWGPFTDTQYF,TGTGCCAGCAGTGAAGCGTGGGGCCCGTTCACAGATACGCAGTATTTT
14,TRBD2,TRBV2,TRBJ2-3,NA,CASSEQGLADTQYF,TGTGCCAGCAGTGAACAAGGACTAGCTGATACGCAGTATTTT
16,NA,TRBV5-6,TRBJ2-4,NA,CASSPGSRGSKNIQYF,TGTGCCAGCAGCCCGGGCAGTCGGGGGAGCAAAAACATTCAGTACTTC
15,NA,TRBV5-1,TRBJ2-1,NA,CASSFRGESYNEQFF,TGCGCCAGCAGCTTTCGCGGGGAATCCTACAATGAGCAGTTCTTC
12,NA,TRBV10-1,TRBJ1-5,NA,CASSEGTGPQHF,TGCGCCAGCAGTGAGGGGACTGGGCCCCAGCATTTT
13,NA,TRBV19,TRBJ1-1,NA,CASSMVSGFEAFF,TGTGCCAGTAGTATGGTATCAGGGTTTGAAGCTTTCTTT
16,TRBD2,TRBV19,TRBJ2-5,NA,CASSIAPGLLKETQYF,TGTGCCAGTAGTATAGCACCGGGACTACTAAAAGAGACCCAGTACTTC
15,TRBD1,TRBV15,TRBJ1-1,NA,CATSRGDRGLTEAFF,TGTGCCACCAGCAGAGGGGACAGGGGACTCACTGAAGCTTTCTTT
15,TRBD1,TRBV3-1/TRBV3-2,TRBJ1-1,NA,CASSQRGRMNTEAFF,TGTGCCAGCAGCCAAAGGGGGCGGATGAACACTGAAGCTTTCTTT
17,TRBD1,TRBV9,TRBJ1-6,NA,CASSDGTGGSYNSPLHF,TGTGCCAGCAGCGATGGGACAGGGGGCTCATATAATTCACCCCTCCACTTT
15,NA,TRBV19,TRBJ1-1,NA,CASKPATGQNTEAFF,TGTGCCAGCAAACCCGCCACGGGTCAGAACACTGAAGCTTTCTTT